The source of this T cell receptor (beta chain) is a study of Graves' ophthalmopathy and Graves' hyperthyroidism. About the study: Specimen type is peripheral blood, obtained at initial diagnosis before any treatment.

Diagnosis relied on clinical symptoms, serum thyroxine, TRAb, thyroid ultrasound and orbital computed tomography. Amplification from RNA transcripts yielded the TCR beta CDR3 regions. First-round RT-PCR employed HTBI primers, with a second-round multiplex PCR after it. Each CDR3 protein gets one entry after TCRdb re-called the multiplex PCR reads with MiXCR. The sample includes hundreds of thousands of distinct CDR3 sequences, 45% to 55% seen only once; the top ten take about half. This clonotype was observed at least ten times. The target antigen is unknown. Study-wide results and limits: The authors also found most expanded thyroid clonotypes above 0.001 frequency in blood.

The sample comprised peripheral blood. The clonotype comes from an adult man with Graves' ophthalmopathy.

CDR3 protein: CASSQTVNTEAFF. The CDR3 nucleotides are TGCGCCAGCAGTCAGACTGTGAACACTGAAGCTTTCTTT. This chain joins TRBV10-2 and TRBJ1-1; no reliable D call. V was cut by 5 bases and J by 0 bases, with 7 bases left in between. Germline V gene lookup returns CDR1 WSHSY and CDR2 SAAADI. The CDR3 runs to 13 residues.